This T cell receptor (beta chain) originates from a study of beta chain features in type 1 diabetes. This clone has just a few counts. The isolated RNA, all of it, was reverse transcribed, so expressed TCRB transcripts were what got sequenced. Libraries were prepared by immunoSEQ multiplex PCR; TCRdb keeps only in-frame clonotypes and omits some of them. The sample records more than 120,000 clones, 8.5% to 12% being singletons. J was trimmed by 4 bases and V by 0 bases; bases with no gene match: 3. The CDR3 spans 14 residues. Germline V gives CDR1 SGHRS, CDR2 YFSETQ. The receptor's source is a man younger than 30 in good health. The sample taken for sequencing was naive CD4+ T cells from blood. V and J are TRBV5-1 and TRBJ1-2; TRBD1 matches 7 bases. DNA for the CDR3: TGCGCCAGCAGCTTGGTTCGGGACAGCTATGGCTACACCTTC. Translating it yields CASSLVRDSYGYTF.